A selection of T cell receptor beta chains follows, all from one sample in a study of shared clonotypes between healthy human individuals. Clones were sequenced by immunoSEQ multiplex PCR, and TCRdb holds only the in-frame ones, with some missing. Of a few million clones listed, approximately 90% are singletons. The sequenced sample was naive CD4+ T cells from PBMCs. The receptor source for this set is a man in his late teens or twenties in good health. Some clones in this sample may be carry-over from other donors' samples. CDR3s include the opening cysteine and the closing phenylalanine or tryptophan. Fields, in order: V gene, J gene, CDR3 length, D gene, clone size, CDR3 protein, CDR3 DNA. The D gene is left open where the match is weak. Clone size is stated in some rows and not others, as once, few, many or a class when expanded.

>TRBV30|TRBJ2-5|14|NA|NA
CAWSIRLGRETQYF
TGTGCCTGGAGTATCCGACTGGGAAGAGAGACCCAGTACTTC
>TRBV4-3|TRBJ2-7|16|NA|NA
CASSQDTASALKEQYF
TGCGCCAGCAGCCAAGATACGGCTAGCGCCCTCAAGGAGCAGTACTTC
>TRBV7-2|TRBJ1-2|14|TRBD1|NA
CASSWGTANYGYTF
TGTGCCAGCAGCTGGGGGACAGCTAACTATGGCTACACCTTC
>TRBV2|TRBJ1-1|13|TRBD1|NA
CASSDRGRTEAFF
TGTGCCAGCAGTGACAGGGGGCGGACTGAAGCTTTCTTT
>TRBV18|TRBJ2-2|13|NA|NA
CASSLANTGELFF
TGTGCCAGCTCACTGGCGAACACCGGGGAGCTGTTTTTT
>TRBV28|TRBJ2-3|14|TRBD1|NA
CASSPDRVSDTQYF
TGTGCCAGCAGCCCAGACAGGGTCTCAGATACGCAGTATTTT
>TRBV29-1|TRBJ1-2|14|NA|NA
CSVADQLHYYGYTF
TGCAGCGTTGCAGACCAGCTACATTACTATGGCTACACCTTC
>TRBV28|TRBJ1-2|12|NA|once
CASSSGAYGYTF
TGTGCCAGCAGCTCGGGGGCCTATGGCTACACCTTC
>TRBV7-3|TRBJ1-2|13|NA|NA
CASRPTGLYGYTF
TGTGCCAGCAGACCTACAGGACTATATGGCTACACCTTC
>TRBV4-3|TRBJ2-1|14|TRBD2|NA
CASSQGDYAYEQFF
TGCGCCAGCAGCCAAGGGGACTACGCCTATGAGCAGTTCTTC
>TRBV28|TRBJ2-3|14|TRBD2|NA
CASSLAGERDTQYF
TGTGCCAGCAGTTTAGCGGGGGAAAGAGATACGCAGTATTTT
>TRBV5-5|TRBJ1-2|15|TRBD1|NA
CASSYRTGGVDGYTF
TGTGCCAGCAGCTACCGTACAGGGGGCGTTGATGGCTACACCTTC
>TRBV9|TRBJ1-1|16|NA|NA
CASSVGYRVETAEAFF
TGTGCCAGCAGCGTAGGATACAGGGTGGAGACAGCTGAAGCTTTCTTT
>TRBV5-1|TRBJ1-1|15|NA|NA
CASSFGAGWNTEAFF
TGCGCCAGCAGCTTTGGGGCAGGGTGGAACACTGAAGCTTTCTTT
>TRBV30|TRBJ2-1|14|NA|NA
CAWSVLSSYNEQFF
TGTGCCTGGAGTGTACTAAGCTCCTACAATGAGCAGTTCTTC
>TRBV5-6|TRBJ2-5|14|NA|NA
CASSLMGGLETQYF
TGTGCCAGCAGCTTGATGGGGGGCCTTGAGACCCAGTACTTC
>TRBV27|TRBJ1-3|14|NA|NA
CASSDTSSGNTIYF
TGTGCCAGCAGTGACACGAGCTCTGGAAACACCATATATTTT
>TRBV7-9|TRBJ1-6|14|NA|NA
CASSPGDLNSPLHF
TGTGCCAGCAGCCCTGGGGACCTTAATTCACCCCTCCACTTT
>TRBV6-1|TRBJ1-1|13|NA|NA
CATAQGADTEAFF
TGTGCCACCGCCCAGGGCGCCGACACTGAAGCTTTCTTT
>TRBV4-1|TRBJ1-5|13|NA|NA
CASSFGRDHPQHF
TGCGCCAGCAGCTTTGGACGGGATCATCCCCAGCATTTT
>TRBV5-4|TRBJ2-5|14|TRBD1|NA
CASSVGQGGETQYF
TGTGCCAGCAGCGTGGGACAGGGCGGTGAGACCCAGTACTTC
>TRBV18|TRBJ2-3|14|TRBD2|few
CASSPTSGTDTQYF
TGTGCCAGCTCACCGACTAGCGGCACAGATACGCAGTATTTT
>TRBV25-1|TRBJ2-5|16|NA|once
CASSEGVRALQETQYF
TGTGCCAGCAGTGAGGGAGTCCGGGCCCTCCAGGAGACCCAGTACTTC
>TRBV28|TRBJ2-3|13|TRBD2|NA
CASVAGGADTQYF
TGTGCCAGCGTAGCGGGAGGTGCAGATACGCAGTATTTT
>TRBV5-8|TRBJ2-3|17|TRBD2|NA
CASRTGLAGFGPDTQYF
TGTGCCAGCAGAACGGGACTAGCGGGATTCGGGCCAGATACGCAGTATTTT
>TRBV7-9|TRBJ1-5|13|NA|NA
CAGSGGANQPQHF
TGTGCCGGATCTGGGGGGGCGAATCAGCCCCAGCATTTT
>TRBV6-6|TRBJ2-7|14|NA|NA
CASSQDLNSYEQYF
TGTGCCAGCAGTCAGGACTTGAACTCCTACGAGCAGTACTTC
>TRBV5-6|TRBJ2-2|16|TRBD2|NA
CASSFLAGTNTGELFF
TGTGCCAGCAGCTTTTTAGCGGGAACGAACACCGGGGAGCTGTTTTTT
>TRBV30|TRBJ2-1|11|NA|NA
CAWSVGNEQFF
TGTGCCTGGAGTGTGGGCAATGAGCAGTTCTTC
>TRBV10-3|TRBJ2-1|15|TRBD2|NA
CAISEYSGSRNEQFF
TGTGCCATCAGTGAGTACAGCGGGAGTAGAAATGAGCAGTTCTTC
>TRBV28|TRBJ2-1|12|NA|NA
CASRDGLYEQFF
TGTGCCAGCAGGGACGGGCTCTATGAGCAGTTCTTC
>TRBV27|TRBJ2-2|15|NA|NA
CASSPAWAHTGELFF
TGTGCCAGCAGCCCCGCCTGGGCCCACACCGGGGAGCTGTTTTTT
>TRBV6-1|TRBJ2-7|14|NA|NA
CASSDRGRKDEQYF
TGTGCCAGCAGTGACAGGGGTCGGAAGGACGAGCAGTACTTC
>TRBV7-3|TRBJ2-2|14|TRBD1|NA
CASSPDRVTGELFF
TGTGCCAGCAGCCCCGACAGGGTCACCGGGGAGCTGTTTTTT
>TRBV19|TRBJ2-2|18|TRBD2|NA
CASTPRLAGGPLTGELFF
TGTGCCAGTACCCCGAGACTAGCGGGAGGGCCGCTCACCGGGGAGCTGTTTTTT
>TRBV7-6|TRBJ1-1|13|NA|NA
CASSSLMGARLVF
TGTGCCAGCAGCTCCCTCATGGGTGCTCGCCTAGTCTTT
>TRBV7-2|TRBJ1-3|13|NA|NA
CASSYDGGNTIYF
TGTGCCAGCAGCTACGACGGTGGAAACACCATATATTTT
>TRBV28|TRBJ2-7|13|NA|NA
CASVGQGIHEQYF
TGTGCCAGCGTAGGGCAGGGAATCCACGAGCAGTACTTC